This T cell receptor (beta chain) was observed in a study of identifying expanded T cells in peripheral blood. Study results and caveats: Clone count variance between approximately two-week samples rose with total template count.

This table comes from immunoSEQ multiplex PCR, and its TCRdb copy is limited to in-frame clones, with some not included. The repertoire has 75,000 to 100,000 clones, about 89% of them found once; the top ten carry roughly 2.8%. This CDR3 contains 15 residues. Germline values: CDR1 SGHTA, CDR2 FQGNSA. The J segment lost 3 bases and the V segment lost 3 bases, leaving 6 bases of the junction unmatched. With respect to this clone: Its antigen is unidentified.

This clonotype was obtained from a person aged 18 to 75 in good health. V and J are TRBV7-2 and TRBJ2-7; 9 bases agree with TRBD1. The sample consisted of blood. CDR3 DNA sequence: TGTGCCAGCAGCTTGACCGGGACAGGGAACTACGAGCAGTACTTC. This translates into CASSLTGTGNYEQYF.